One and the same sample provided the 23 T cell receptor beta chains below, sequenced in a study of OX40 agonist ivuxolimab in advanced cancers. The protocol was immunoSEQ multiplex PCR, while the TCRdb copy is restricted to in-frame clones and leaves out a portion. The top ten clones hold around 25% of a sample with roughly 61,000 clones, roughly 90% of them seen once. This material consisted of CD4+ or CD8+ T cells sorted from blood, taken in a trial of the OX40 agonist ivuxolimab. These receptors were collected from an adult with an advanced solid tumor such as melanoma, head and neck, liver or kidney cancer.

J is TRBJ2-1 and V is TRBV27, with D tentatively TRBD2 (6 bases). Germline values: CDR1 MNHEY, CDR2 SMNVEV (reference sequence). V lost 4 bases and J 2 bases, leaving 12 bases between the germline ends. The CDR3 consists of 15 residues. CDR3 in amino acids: CASSSGGVAYNEQFF. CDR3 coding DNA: TGTGCCAGCAGTTCTGGAGGGGTCGCCTACAATGAGCAGTTCTTC.

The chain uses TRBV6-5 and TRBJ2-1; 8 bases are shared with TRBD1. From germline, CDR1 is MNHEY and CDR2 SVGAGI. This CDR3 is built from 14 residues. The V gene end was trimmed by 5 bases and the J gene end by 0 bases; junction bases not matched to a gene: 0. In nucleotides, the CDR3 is TGTGCCAGCAGTGACAGGGGCTCCTACAATGAGCAGTTCTTC. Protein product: CASSDRGSYNEQFF.

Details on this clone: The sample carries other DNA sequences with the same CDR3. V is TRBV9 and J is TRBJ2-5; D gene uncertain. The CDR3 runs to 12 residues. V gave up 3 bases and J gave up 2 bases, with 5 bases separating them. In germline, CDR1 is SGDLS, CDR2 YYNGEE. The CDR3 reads CASSGPQETQYF. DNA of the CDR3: TGTGCCAGCAGCGGCCCTCAAGAGACCCAGTACTTC.

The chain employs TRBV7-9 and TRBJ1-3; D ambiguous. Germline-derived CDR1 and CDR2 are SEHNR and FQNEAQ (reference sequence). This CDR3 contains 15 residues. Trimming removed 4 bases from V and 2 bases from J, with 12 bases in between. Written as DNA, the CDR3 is TGTGCCAGCAGCTCACCGGGTTTTGCTGGAAACACCATATATTTT. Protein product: CASSSPGFAGNTIYF.

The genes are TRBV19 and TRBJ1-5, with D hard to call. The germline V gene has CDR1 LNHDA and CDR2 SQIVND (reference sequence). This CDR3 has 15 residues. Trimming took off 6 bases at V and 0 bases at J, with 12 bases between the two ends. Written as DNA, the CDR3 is TGTGCCAGTAGATTAAGTATGACTAGCAATCAGCCCCAGCATTTT. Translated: CASRLSMTSNQPQHF. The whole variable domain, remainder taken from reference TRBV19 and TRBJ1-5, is DGGITQSPKYLFRKEGQNVTLSCEQNLNHDAMYWYRQDPGQGLRLIYYSQIVNDFQKGDIAEGYSVSREKKESFPLTVTSAQKNPTAFYLCASRLSMTSNQPQHFGDGTRLSIL.

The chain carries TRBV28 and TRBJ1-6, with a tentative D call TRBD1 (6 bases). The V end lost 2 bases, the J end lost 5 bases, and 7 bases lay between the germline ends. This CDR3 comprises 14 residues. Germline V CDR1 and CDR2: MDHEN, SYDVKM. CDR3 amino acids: CASSLTGNNSPLHF. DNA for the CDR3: TGTGCCAGCAGTTTAACAGGGAATAATTCACCCCTCCACTTT.

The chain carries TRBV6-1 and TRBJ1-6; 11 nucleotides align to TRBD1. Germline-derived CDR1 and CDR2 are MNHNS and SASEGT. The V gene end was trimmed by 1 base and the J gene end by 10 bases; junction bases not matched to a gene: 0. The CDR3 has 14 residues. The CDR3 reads CASSEGTGGSPLHF. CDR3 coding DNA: TGTGCCAGCAGTGAAGGGACAGGGGGCTCACCCCTCCACTTT.

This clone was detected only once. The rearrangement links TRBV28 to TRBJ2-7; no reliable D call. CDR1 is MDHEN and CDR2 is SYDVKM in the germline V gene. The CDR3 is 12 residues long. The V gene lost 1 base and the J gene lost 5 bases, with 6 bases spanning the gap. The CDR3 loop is CASSLSVHEQYF. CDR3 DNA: TGTGCCAGCAGTTTATCCGTTCACGAGCAGTACTTC.

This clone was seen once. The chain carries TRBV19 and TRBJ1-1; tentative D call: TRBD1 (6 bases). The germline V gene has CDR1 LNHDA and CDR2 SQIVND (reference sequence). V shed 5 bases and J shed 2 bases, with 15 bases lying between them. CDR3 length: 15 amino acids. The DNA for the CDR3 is TGTGCCAGTAGTGTCCTTGGGGGGCTCAACACTGAAGCTTTCTTT. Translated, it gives CASSVLGGLNTEAFF.

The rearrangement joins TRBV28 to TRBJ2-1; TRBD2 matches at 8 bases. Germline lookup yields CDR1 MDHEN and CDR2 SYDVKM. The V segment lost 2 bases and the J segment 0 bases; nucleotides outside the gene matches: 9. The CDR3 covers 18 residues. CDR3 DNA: TGTGCCAGCAGTTTAGACAGATTAGCGGGGAGCTCCTACAATGAGCAGTTCTTC. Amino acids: CASSLDRLAGSSYNEQFF. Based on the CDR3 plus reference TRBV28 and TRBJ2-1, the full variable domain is DVKVTQSSRYLVKRTGEKVFLECVQDMDHENMFWYRQDPGLGLRLIYFSYDVKMKEKGDIPEGYSVSREKKERFSLILESASTNQTSMYLCASSLDRLAGSSYNEQFFGPGTRLTVL.

The CDR3, as DNA: TGTGCCAGCTCACCAACACGGGGGACATCCCAAAACAATGAGCAGTTCTTC. Translating it yields CASSPTRGTSQNNEQFF. The chain is built from TRBV18 and TRBJ2-1; D may correspond to TRBD1 or TRBD2 (6 bases each). The CDR3 contains 17 residues. The ends were cut back, 2 bases at V and 5 bases at J, with 19 bases in the middle. Looked up from germline, CDR1 is KGHSH and CDR2 is LQKENI.

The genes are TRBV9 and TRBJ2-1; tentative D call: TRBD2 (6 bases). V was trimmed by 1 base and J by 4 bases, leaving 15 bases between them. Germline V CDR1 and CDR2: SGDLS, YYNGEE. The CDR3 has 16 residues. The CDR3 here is CASSVLGTGGYNEQFF. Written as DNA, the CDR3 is TGTGCCAGCAGCGTACTCGGGACTGGGGGTTACAATGAGCAGTTCTTC.

The CDR3 region is CASSATGAGNQPQHF. The CDR3 nucleotides read TGTGCCAGCAGCGCAACAGGGGCGGGCAATCAGCCCCAGCATTTT. V usage is TRBV7-9 and J usage is TRBJ1-5; 7 bases match TRBD1. The J segment lost 2 bases and the V segment lost 5 bases, leaving 6 bases of the junction unmatched. The CDR3 has 15 amino acids. Germline V gene data show CDR1 as SEHNR and CDR2 as FQNEAQ (reference sequence).

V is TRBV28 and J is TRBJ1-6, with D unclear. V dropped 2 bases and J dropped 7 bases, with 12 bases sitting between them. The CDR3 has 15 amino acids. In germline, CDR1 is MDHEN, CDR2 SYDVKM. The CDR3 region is CASSLTVLGNSPLHF. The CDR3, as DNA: TGTGCCAGCAGTTTAACGGTTTTGGGGAATTCACCCCTCCACTTT. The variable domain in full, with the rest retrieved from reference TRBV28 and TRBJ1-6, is DVKVTQSSRYLVKRTGEKVFLECVQDMDHENMFWYRQDPGLGLRLIYFSYDVKMKEKGDIPEGYSVSREKKERFSLILESASTNQTSMYLCASSLTVLGNSPLHFGNGTRLTVT.

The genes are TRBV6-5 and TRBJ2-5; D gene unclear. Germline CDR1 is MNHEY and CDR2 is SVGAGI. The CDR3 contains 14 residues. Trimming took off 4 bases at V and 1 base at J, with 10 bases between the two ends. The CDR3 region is CASSSQQLQETQYF. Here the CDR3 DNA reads TGTGCCAGCAGTTCCCAACAACTCCAAGAGACCCAGTACTTC.

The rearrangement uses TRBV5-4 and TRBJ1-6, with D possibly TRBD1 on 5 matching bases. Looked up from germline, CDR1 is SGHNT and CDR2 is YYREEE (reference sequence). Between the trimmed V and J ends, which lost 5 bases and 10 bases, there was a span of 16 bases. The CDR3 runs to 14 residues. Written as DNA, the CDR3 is TGTGCCAGCAGTCACGGGGGTTATAGGTCACCCCTCCACTTT. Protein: CASSHGGYRSPLHF.

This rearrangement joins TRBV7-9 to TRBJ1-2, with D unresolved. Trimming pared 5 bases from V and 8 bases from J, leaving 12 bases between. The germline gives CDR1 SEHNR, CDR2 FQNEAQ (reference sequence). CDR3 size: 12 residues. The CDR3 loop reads CASSPGSGGYTF. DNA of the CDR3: TGTGCCAGCAGCCCGGGAAGCGGCGGCTACACCTTC.

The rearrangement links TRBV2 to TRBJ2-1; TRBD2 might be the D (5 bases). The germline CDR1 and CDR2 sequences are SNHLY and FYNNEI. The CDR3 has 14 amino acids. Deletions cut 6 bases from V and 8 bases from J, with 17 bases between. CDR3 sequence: CASSAITRNDEQFF. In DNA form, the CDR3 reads TGTGCCAGCAGCGCCATAACTAGAAACGATGAGCAGTTCTTC.

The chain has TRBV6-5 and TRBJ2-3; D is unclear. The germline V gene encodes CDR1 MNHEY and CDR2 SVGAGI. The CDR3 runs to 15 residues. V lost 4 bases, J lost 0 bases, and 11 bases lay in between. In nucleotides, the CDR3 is TGTGCCAGCAGTTCTACGCTCTTTAGCACAGATACGCAGTATTTT. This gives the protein CASSSTLFSTDTQYF.

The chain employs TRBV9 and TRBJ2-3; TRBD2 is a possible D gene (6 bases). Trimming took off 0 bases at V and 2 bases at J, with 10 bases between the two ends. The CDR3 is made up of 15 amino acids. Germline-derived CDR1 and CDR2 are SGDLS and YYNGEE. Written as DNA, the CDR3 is TGTGCCAGCAGCGTAGGGGCGGGGCCCACAGATACGCAGTATTTT. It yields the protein CASSVGAGPTDTQYF.

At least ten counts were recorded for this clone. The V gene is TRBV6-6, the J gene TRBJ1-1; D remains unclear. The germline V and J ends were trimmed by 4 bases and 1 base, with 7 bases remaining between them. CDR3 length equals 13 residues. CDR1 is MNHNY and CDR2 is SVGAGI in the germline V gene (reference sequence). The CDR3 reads CASSWSGNTEAFF. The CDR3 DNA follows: TGTGCCAGCAGTTGGTCAGGGAACACTGAAGCTTTCTTT.

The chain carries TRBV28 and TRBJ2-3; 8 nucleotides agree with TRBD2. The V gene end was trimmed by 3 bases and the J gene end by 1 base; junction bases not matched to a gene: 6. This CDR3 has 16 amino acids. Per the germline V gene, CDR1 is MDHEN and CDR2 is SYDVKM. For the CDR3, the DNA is TGTGCCAGCAGTTTGGGACTAGAGTTTGGCACAGATACGCAGTATTTT. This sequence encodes CASSLGLEFGTDTQYF.

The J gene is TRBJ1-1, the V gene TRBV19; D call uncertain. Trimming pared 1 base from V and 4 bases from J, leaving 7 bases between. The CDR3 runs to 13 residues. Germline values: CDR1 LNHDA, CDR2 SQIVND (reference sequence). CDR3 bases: TGTGCCAGTAGTATAGGGGGATCCACTGAAGCTTTCTTT. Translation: CASSIGGSTEAFF.